This T cell receptor (beta chain) was profiled in a study of blood T cells in healthy people across ages. General study findings and limits: Fewer expanded clones and more diversity marked long-lived versus aged donors. The recorded TCR beta diversity per million T cells decreased in a roughly linear manner with age. The CMV status of each donor remained undetermined, and this could have confounded shifts in expanded clonotypes.

The J segment lost 6 bases and the V segment lost 2 bases, leaving 2 bases of the junction unmatched. Looked up from germline, CDR1 is SGHRS and CDR2 is YFSETQ. This CDR3 is built from 13 residues. The sample, about 9.7 milliliters of peripheral blood, was drawn from each donor. The sample holds a few counts of this clonotype. Its specificity is unknown. A J-beta primer mix and a sample-barcoded 5' primer were used in a second PCR of roughly 6 to 11 cycles. TCRdb fed the 5' RACE reads into MiXCR, producing one record per CDR3 protein. Here the sample spans under 800,000 distinct CDR3 sequences, 35% to 45% being singletons.

This sequence was found in a woman in her fifties or sixties in good health. The gene calls are TRBV5-1 and TRBJ1-2; 9 bases match TRBD1. Sequencing input: blood. The CDR3 protein is CASSLRQGDGYTF. CDR3 in DNA: TGCGCCAGCAGCTTAAGACAGGGGGATGGCTACACCTTC.